The 17 T cell receptor beta chains below were found in one sample sequenced in a study of blood T cell repertoires in COVID-19. Assay: immunoSEQ multiplex PCR; the TCRdb copy retains only in-frame clones and omits some. The sample shows some 230,000 clones, 85% of them seen only once. The sample consisted of peripheral blood. These TCRs come from a man aged 40-55 years with acute or convalescent COVID-19.

This rearrangement joins TRBV5-1 to TRBJ2-7; 7 bases are shared with TRBD1. The ends lost 2 bases at V and 5 bases at J; junction bases unmatched: 7. The CDR3 is 14 residues long. Germline CDR1 reads SGHRS; CDR2 reads YFSETQ. The CDR3 loop reads CASSLRKGADEQYF. In DNA, the CDR3 is TGCGCCAGCAGCTTACGTAAGGGGGCGGACGAGCAGTACTTC.

The V gene is TRBV6-2 or TRBV6-3, the J gene TRBJ2-7, with TRBD1 matching 8 bases. Germline V gene sequence: CDR1 MNHEY, CDR2 SVGEGT. The CDR3 covers 15 residues. V shed 0 bases and J 3 bases; nucleotides not matched to a gene: 4. CDR3 sequence (DNA): TGTGCCAGCAGTTACTCGATCAGGGGGCTCTACGAGCAGTACTTC. As protein: CASSYSIRGLYEQYF.

The chain has TRBV2 and TRBJ2-5; D call uncertain. Germline-derived CDR1 and CDR2 are SNHLY and FYNNEI. The ends were cut back, 7 bases at V and 5 bases at J, with 5 bases in the middle. There are 10 residues in the CDR3. The CDR3 region has the DNA TGTGCCAGCAAAGAGGAGACCCAGTACTTC. This sequence encodes CASKEETQYF.

V usage is TRBV6-5 and J usage is TRBJ2-2; D is possibly TRBD1 (5 bases). V lost 6 bases and J lost 7, with 12 bases in between. Germline assignment: CDR1 MNHEY and CDR2 SVGAGI. The CDR3 contains 13 residues. The CDR3 coding sequence is TGTGCCAGCAGCTCAGGGTATGGCGGGGAGCTGTTTTTT. This sequence encodes CASSSGYGGELFF.

The CDR3 here is CATSDFEGANTGELFF. CDR3 DNA sequence: TGTGCCACCAGTGATTTCGAGGGGGCGAACACCGGGGAGCTGTTTTTT. The V gene is TRBV24-1, the J gene TRBJ2-2; weak D call: TRBD1 (6 bases). Per germline, CDR1 KGHDR and CDR2 SFDVKD. The ends were cut back, 1 base at V and 0 bases at J, with 8 bases in the middle. This CDR3 is built from 16 residues.

The V and J genes are TRBV18 and TRBJ2-6, with D possibly matching TRBD2 (5 bases). The CDR3 is made up of 15 amino acids. Trimming took off 2 bases at V and 2 bases at J, with 7 bases between the two ends. Germline V gives CDR1 KGHSH, CDR2 LQKENI. The CDR3 nucleotides are TGTGCCAGCTCACCAACGGGAACTGGGGCCAACGTCCTGACTTTC. It specifies CASSPTGTGANVLTF.

The chain joins TRBV5-6 to TRBJ1-3; TRBD1 might be the D (5 bases). The CDR3 has 15 amino acids. The ends were cut back, 4 bases at V and 7 bases at J, with 18 bases in the middle. Germline CDR1 reads SGHDT; CDR2 reads YYEEEE. The CDR3 loop is CASSPHGGVRNTIYF. The CDR3 DNA sequence: TGTGCCAGCAGCCCGCATGGGGGGGTACGGAACACCATATATTTT. The full variable domain, in which reference TRBV5-6 and TRBJ1-3 provide the parts outside the CDR3, is DAGVTQSPTHLIKTRGQQVTLRCSPKSGHDTVSWYQQALGQGPQFIFQYYEEEERQRGNFPDRFSGHQFPNYSSELNVNALLLGDSALYLCASSPHGGVRNTIYFGEGSWLTVV.

This clone has only one observation. V and J are TRBV24-1 and TRBJ2-2, with TRBD1 as a possible D gene (6 bases). V shed 4 bases and J shed 3 bases, with 17 bases lying between them. CDR1 and CDR2 (germline): KGHDR, SFDVKD. This CDR3 contains 17 residues. The CDR3 is CATSDLTGPGDTGELFF. In DNA, the CDR3 is TGTGCCACCAGTGACTTAACAGGGCCCGGAGACACCGGGGAGCTGTTTTTT.

This clone was detected once. The V gene is TRBV3-1 (or the pseudogene TRBV3-2), the J gene TRBJ2-1; tentative D call: TRBD2 (7 bases). Per germline, CDR1 LGHDT and CDR2 YNNKEL (reference sequence). The CDR3 runs 15 residues. The V end was cut by 1 base, the J end by 6 bases, with 13 bases between. The chain's CDR3 is CASSQVGGGINEQFF. In nucleotides, the CDR3 is TGTGCCAGCAGCCAAGTGGGCGGGGGCATCAATGAGCAGTTCTTC.

Here the CDR3 DNA reads TGTGCCAGCAGTTCTACCAGGCCCAATCAGCCCCAGCATTTT. Protein: CASSSTRPNQPQHF. The chain employs TRBV6-2 or TRBV6-3 and TRBJ1-5; D is unclear. Trimming removed 4 bases from V and 3 bases from J, with 10 bases in between. The germline CDR1 and CDR2 sequences are MNHEY and SVGEGT. The CDR3 extends over 14 amino acids.

A note on this clone: Other DNA sequences in the same sample also yield this CDR3. The chain recombines TRBV12-3 or TRBV12-4 with TRBJ1-2; D not certain. V gave up 2 bases and J gave up 1 base, with 5 bases separating them. This CDR3 spans 13 amino acids. The CDR3 sequence: CASSLTDNYGYTF. CDR3 DNA: TGTGCCAGCAGTTTAACAGATAACTATGGCTACACCTTC.

The CDR3, as DNA: TGTGCCAGCAGCTGGACGGGGACAGCGTCCAGGGAGCAGTACTTC. Amino acid sequence: CASSWTGTASREQYF. V usage is TRBV5-6 and J usage is TRBJ2-7; 7 positions match TRBD1. J gave up 7 bases and V 3 bases, and 13 bases lay outside the gene matches. Germline loops: CDR1 SGHDT, CDR2 YYEEEE. CDR3 size: 15 residues.

This rearrangement joins TRBV5-6 to TRBJ2-7, with D tentatively TRBD2 (5 bases). This CDR3 has 17 residues. Germline V gene data show CDR1 as SGHDT and CDR2 as YYEEEE. Deletions cut 1 base from V and 0 bases from J, with 17 bases between. CDR3 in DNA: TGTGCCAGCAGCTTGTACCTAGGACTGACGAGCTCCTACGAGCAGTACTTC. Translated: CASSLYLGLTSSYEQYF.

The chain has TRBV7-2 and TRBJ2-3, with TRBD2 matching over 10 bases. The CDR3 contains 18 residues. Unmatched junction bases numbered 6, after V lost 0 bases and J lost 0 bases. Germline CDR1 reads SGHTA; CDR2 reads FQGNSA. CDR3 DNA sequence: TGTGCCAGCAGCTTAGCGCAAGCGGGGGGGATTAGCACAGATACGCAGTATTTT. The encoded protein is CASSLAQAGGISTDTQYF.

There are a few counts of this clone. The rearrangement joins TRBV19 to TRBJ1-1, with a weak D call TRBD1 (5 bases). This CDR3 has 14 amino acids. Trimming removed 5 bases at V and 1 base at J, with 11 bases between. Looked up from germline, CDR1 is LNHDA and CDR2 is SQIVND (reference sequence). The CDR3 sequence is CASSLQQENTEAFF. The CDR3 bases are TGTGCCAGTAGTTTGCAACAGGAGAACACTGAAGCTTTCTTT. Based on the CDR3 plus reference TRBV19 and TRBJ1-1, the full variable domain is DGGITQSPKYLFRKEGQNVTLSCEQNLNHDAMYWYRQDPGQGLRLIYYSQIVNDFQKGDIAEGYSVSREKKESFPLTVTSAQKNPTAFYLCASSLQQENTEAFFGQGTRLTVV.

The chain couples TRBV5-4 to TRBJ2-7; 10 bases agree with TRBD2. This CDR3 comprises 16 residues. Germline CDR1 SGHNT, CDR2 YYREEE (reference sequence). Unmatched junction bases numbered 12, after V lost 4 bases and J lost 5 bases. The CDR3 loop is CASSPLAGGRSNEQYF. The CDR3 DNA is TGTGCCAGCAGCCCATTAGCGGGGGGACGTTCTAACGAGCAGTACTTC.

This clone has a count of ten or more. This sequence joins TRBV6-6 and TRBJ1-1, with D tentatively TRBD1 (6 bases). This CDR3 comprises 13 residues. Trimming removed 7 bases at V and 1 base at J, with 10 bases between. Germline CDR1 is MNHNY and CDR2 is SVGAGI (reference sequence). The CDR3 region is CASTEDRNTEAFF. CDR3 in DNA: TGTGCCAGCACCGAGGACAGGAACACTGAAGCTTTCTTT.